Given below is one TCR beta chain in context. The specificity of this receptor is unknown. It has no much larger one-base neighbor in the sample; base qualities were not kept. From the cysteine up to the phenylalanine, the CDR3 has a length of 17 residues. Just CDR3 DNA is preserved here, 51 bases in frame from base 1. V is pared back by 2 bases and J by 2 bases, with 20 bases lying between the germline termini. CDR1 SGHDT and CDR2 YYEEEE are derived from the germline V gene. The data belong to a study of CD8 T cells in ankylosing spondylitis (dated by TCRdb to 2017 to 2019). Regarding the research as a whole: T cell receptor beta repertoires were profiled in healthy donors and ankylosing spondylitis patients so that disease-linked TCR variants could be found. In total, the full study cohort was made up of approximately 99 healthy donors and about two dozen ankylosing spondylitis patients. Peripheral blood was sampled, and synovial fluid was also collected from ankylosing spondylitis patients.

Sequenced on an Illumina HiSeq 2500. TCR beta libraries were prepared by quantitative 5'-RACE with molecular barcodes. Under the source paper's analysis protocol: A new computational method based on a probabilistic model of VDJ rearrangement was used to identify disease-linked TCR variants. In TCRdb, the public reads were trimmed at Q25 with fastp and aligned with MiXCR, with productive beta chains retained. Every entry covers one CDR3 protein and lists the most common genes and DNA from its rows. The authors' filters were not applied to this entry. The sample includes approximately 250,000 distinct CDR3 sequences, with about 30% observed a single time. The top ten constitute about 4% of the sample. Overall results and qualifications from the work: The disease-linked clones were reported to be significantly enriched in matched synovial fluid samples from ankylosing spondylitis patients. The disease-linked clones had a CD8+ phenotype and were found at relatively low frequencies in peripheral blood. Some motif variants had previously been reported in the synovial fluid and blood of reactive arthritis patients, which suggests shared mechanisms of disease initiation. A TCR beta motif of 8 or 9 highly homologous amino acid variants appeared characteristic of blood from ankylosing spondylitis patients.

The clonotype comes from a male donor with ankylosing spondylitis or in good health (not recorded which). The material sequenced was blood, either unsorted or a sorted T cell fraction (not recorded which). This chain is built from TRBV5-6 and TRBJ2-7; the best D guess is TRBD2, with 5 bases matching. The DNA reads as follows: TGTGCCAGCAGCTTTAAGTTGCGGACGTCGGGAACCTACGAGCAGTACTTC. It translates to CASSFKLRTSGTYEQYF.